The source of this T cell receptor beta chain is a study of T cells in Graves' hyperthyroidism and ophthalmopathy. Ten or more counts support this clonotype. One end of the junction does not line up with germline, which may come from a read error. Researchers took RNA transcripts and amplified the TCR beta CDR3 regions from them. Initially, a first-round RT-PCR of the TCR CDR3 employed the HTBI primer set. TCRdb redid the calling of the multiplex PCR reads with MiXCR, one entry per CDR3 protein. The sample holds approximately 600,000 distinct CDR3 sequences, approximately 14% seen once. Sample: blood. The clonotype comes from a woman in her twenties or thirties with Graves' hyperthyroidism that later progressed to Graves' ophthalmopathy.

The CDR3 is CSATGNSGELFF. CDR3 bases: TGCAGTGCTACGGGGAACAGCGGGGAGCTGTTTTTT. The V and J genes are TRBV20-1 and TRBJ2-2; TRBD2 is a possible D gene (5 bases). CDR3 length: 12 residues. Germline CDR1 and CDR2: DFQATT and SNEGSKA (reference sequence).